A selection of T cell receptor beta chains follows, all from one sample in a study of OX40 agonist ivuxolimab in advanced cancers. Only in-frame clones appear in the TCRdb table, and some are missing; sequencing was by immunoSEQ multiplex PCR. Among around 31,000 clones listed, roughly 89% were seen once. The source material was CD4+ or CD8+ T cells sorted from blood, sampled in a trial of the OX40 agonist ivuxolimab. All receptors come from an adult with an advanced solid tumor such as melanoma, head and neck, liver or kidney cancer. Both conserved end residues are part of each CDR3. Fields, in order: CDR3 DNA, CDR3 protein, V gene, D gene, J gene, clone size. D genes are given only for firm matches. The size of a clone is reported for some rows only, either as once, few or many, or as a class for expanded clones.

TGTGCCAGCAGCTCCAGCGGGTATAGCACAGATACGCAGTATTTT CASSSSGYSTDTQYF TRBV5-8 - TRBJ2-3 -
TGTGCCAGTAGCCCCTACAGGGGATATGTATACGAGCAGTACTTC CASSPYRGYVYEQYF TRBV19 TRBD1 TRBJ2-7 -
TGTGCCAGCAGCCCTAACCCCGGGACAGGACCCTACGAGCAGTACTTC CASSPNPGTGPYEQYF TRBV13 TRBD1 TRBJ2-7 -
TGCGCCAGCAGCCAAGACGGACAGGGGACCACTGAAGCTTTCTTT CASSQDGQGTTEAFF TRBV4-1 TRBD1 TRBJ1-1 -
TGTGCCGGGCTTAAGGGAGACGAGCAGTACTTC CAGLKGDEQYF TRBV2 - TRBJ2-7 -
TGTGCCAGCAGCGGCCGGAGGGACGAGCAGTACTTC CASSGRRDEQYF TRBV11-2 - TRBJ2-7 -
TGTGCCAGCAGTTATGATGGTACGGTGTTTCGTGAGCAGTACTTC CASSYDGTVFREQYF TRBV28 - TRBJ2-7 -
TGTGCCAGCAGCTTAGTTTCAGGGGATGGTACCTACGAGCAGTACTTC CASSLVSGDGTYEQYF TRBV7-8 - TRBJ2-7 -
TGCGCCAGCAGCCAAGCCTCCGGGACAGGGGTCAATCAGCCCCAGCATTTT CASSQASGTGVNQPQHF TRBV4-1 TRBD1 TRBJ1-5 -
TGTGCCAGCAGCTTGGTGGGGAAAACATCGAAAAACATTCAGTACTTC CASSLVGKTSKNIQYF TRBV5-8 - TRBJ2-4 -
TGTGCCAGCAGTGTGGAAGCGGGAGTAACAGATACGCAGTATTTT CASSVEAGVTDTQYF TRBV6-4 TRBD2 TRBJ2-3 -
TGTGCCAGCAGCCTAGGACTAGCGGGGAACCAAGAGACCCAGTACTTC CASSLGLAGNQETQYF TRBV13 TRBD2 TRBJ2-5 -
TGTGCCACCCATTCGACAGGAACCTACGAGCAGTACTTC CATHSTGTYEQYF TRBV19 - TRBJ2-7 -
TGCGCCAGCAGGCCCGGGGGGTCGGGCACTGAAGCTTTCTTT CASRPGGSGTEAFF TRBV5-1 - TRBJ1-1 -
TGTGCCAGCAGCTTAGTAGCTTCGGGCGGCACCGGGGAGCTGTTTTTT CASSLVASGGTGELFF TRBV11-2 - TRBJ2-2 -
TGTGCCAGCAGTGACCCCAGGACTAGCGGGAGCGTAATGGAAGAGACCCAGTACTTC CASSDPRTSGSVMEETQYF TRBV2 TRBD2 TRBJ2-5 -
TGTGCCAGCAGCCTGGATGGGGTTCTGGATACGCAGTATTTT CASSLDGVLDTQYF TRBV7-2 - TRBJ2-3 -
TGCGCCAGCAGCTTGGAGGACCGCACCGGGGAGCTGTTTTTT CASSLEDRTGELFF TRBV5-1 - TRBJ2-2 -
TGTGCCAGCAGCTTAGCCCTTTTCCCGGAGCAGTACTTC CASSLALFPEQYF TRBV7-9 - TRBJ2-7 -
TGTGCCAGCAGCTCTACATTACAAAGCGGGGAGACCCAGTACTTC CASSSTLQSGETQYF TRBV7-7 - TRBJ2-5 -
TGTGCCAGCAGCGCCCCTCGGACAAGCTCTGGAAACACCATATATTTT CASSAPRTSSGNTIYF TRBV7-9 - TRBJ1-3 -
TGTGCCAGTAGTATAAACACAGGGGTACACTACGAGCAGTACTTC CASSINTGVHYEQYF TRBV19 TRBD1 TRBJ2-7 -
TGCGCCAGCAGCCAAGTTCCCGGCCTGCAATACCAGCCCCAGCATTTT CASSQVPGLQYQPQHF TRBV4-1 - TRBJ1-5 -
TGTGCCAGCAGTGACAGGGTAGATGGCTACACCTTC CASSDRVDGYTF TRBV6-4 - TRBJ1-2 -
TGTGCCAGCAGCTTAGTGGGGGGGAACACAGATACGCAGTATTTT CASSLVGGNTDTQYF TRBV7-9 TRBD2 TRBJ2-3 -
TGTGCCAGTGGACAGACAGGGGGTGGGTATAGCAATCAGCCCCAGCATTTT CASGQTGGGYSNQPQHF TRBV19 TRBD1 TRBJ1-5 few
TGCGCCAGCAGCTTGGGGCAGGCCCTTGGGTCCGCTTACGAGCAGTACTTC CASSLGQALGSAYEQYF TRBV5-1 - TRBJ2-7 -
TGTGCCAGCAGTCTATGGGGGGATTCCTTCGATGAGCAGTTCTTC CASSLWGDSFDEQFF TRBV28 - TRBJ2-1 once
TGCGCCAGCAGCGAAGGGGGTGCAGGGGAAGATGAAAAACTGTTTTTT CASSEGGAGEDEKLFF TRBV4-1 - TRBJ1-4 -
TGTGCCAGCAGCGTAGGAAGGCGGGGGAACACTGAAGCTTTCTTT CASSVGRRGNTEAFF TRBV9 - TRBJ1-1 -
TGTGCCAGCAGCTTAGGGGGGACTAAACTCACAGATACGCAGTATTTT CASSLGGTKLTDTQYF TRBV13 TRBD2 TRBJ2-3 -
TGTGCCAGTACCACAACAGATTATAGCAATCAGCCCCAGCATTTT CASTTTDYSNQPQHF TRBV19 - TRBJ1-5 -
TGTGCCCCCTTATTTGCTAGGCTAGCCACAGATACGCAGTATTTT CAPLFARLATDTQYF TRBV25-1 - TRBJ2-3 -
TGTGCCAGCAGTCAACTCACGGGGACTTTTGGCTACACCTTC CASSQLTGTFGYTF TRBV14 - TRBJ1-2 -
TGTGCCAGCAGCTTATTGGGGACTAGCGGGAAGGGGAATGAGCAGTTCTTC CASSLLGTSGKGNEQFF TRBV7-2 TRBD2 TRBJ2-1 -
TGTGCCAGTAGTACATCCACCCTAGCGGGCCTAGGGAACGAGCAGTACTTC CASSTSTLAGLGNEQYF TRBV19 TRBD2 TRBJ2-7 -
TGTGCCAGCAGCTGGGGGAGTGGCACTGAAGCTTTCTTT CASSWGSGTEAFF TRBV11-1 - TRBJ1-1 once
TGCAGCGTCACATCCGGGACAGGCTACGAGCAGTACTTC CSVTSGTGYEQYF TRBV29-1 TRBD1 TRBJ2-7 -
TGTGCCAGCAGTTCGGGACTAGCGGAATACGAGCAGTACTTC CASSSGLAEYEQYF TRBV27 TRBD2 TRBJ2-7 -